This T cell receptor (beta chain) was obtained from a study of monozygotic twins with inflammatory bowel disease. Overall study results and limits: There was no way to distinguish the different T cell subtypes. Findings did not support one strong IBD-associated signal or clonotype.

Worth noting for this clonotype: What it binds is unknown.

Using the 5' RACE reads, TCRdb records one entry per CDR3 protein without DNA. This listing includes roughly 300,000 distinct CDR3 sequences. RNA in its total form was extracted from whole blood, and T cells were not sorted. The sequence was collected from a human donor with ulcerative colitis or Crohn's disease, or a healthy co-twin of an affected twin (not recorded which). Sequenced: blood.

Here the CDR3 reads CASSQAISSYNEQFF. The chain is built from TRBV4-3 and TRBJ2-1. Germline V CDR1 and CDR2: LGHNA, YSLEER. This CDR3 spans 15 amino acids.